This T cell receptor beta chain was captured in a study of blood T cell repertoires in COVID-19. About the study: T cells, B-cell-depleted T cells, or PBMCs supplied cDNA or gDNA.

TCRdb's table, derived via immunoSEQ multiplex PCR, lists solely in-frame clones and lacks some. The sample lists roughly 180,000 clones, more than 65% occurring once. This CDR3 region has 16 residues. In germline, CDR1 is LNHDA, CDR2 SQIVND (reference sequence). Deletions cut 7 bases from V and 7 bases from J, with 23 bases between. What was sequenced was peripheral blood. The sequence was obtained from a woman aged 60-70 years with COVID-19, enrolled during active disease. The chain combines TRBV19 with TRBJ1-5; D perhaps matches TRBD1 (5 bases). The CDR3 bases are TGTGCCAGTACAGACTCTTTAGGGGCCCCAGAGCAGCCCCAGCATTTT. Encoded protein: CASTDSLGAPEQPQHF.